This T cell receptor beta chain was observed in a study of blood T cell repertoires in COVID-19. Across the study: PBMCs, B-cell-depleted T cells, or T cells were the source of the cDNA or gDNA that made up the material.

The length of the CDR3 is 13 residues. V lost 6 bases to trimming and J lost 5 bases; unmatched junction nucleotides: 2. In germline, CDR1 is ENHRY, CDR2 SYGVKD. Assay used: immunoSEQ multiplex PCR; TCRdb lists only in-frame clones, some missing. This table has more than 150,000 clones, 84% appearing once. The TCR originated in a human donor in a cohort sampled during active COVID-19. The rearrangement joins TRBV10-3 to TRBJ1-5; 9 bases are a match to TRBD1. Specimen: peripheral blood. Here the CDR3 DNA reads TGTGCCATCAGACAGGGGGCAGATCAGCCCCAGCATTTT. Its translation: CAIRQGADQPQHF.